This T cell receptor (beta chain) was retrieved from a study of T cell responses to AZD1222 COVID-19 vaccine. Some second doses came at about 4 weeks and others at about 12 weeks; these were pooled. Study results and limitations: The study sampled repertoires only after the peak T cell response. Possibly, clonal diversity was underestimated; donors were largely white British and included more females. Elevations in Spike-specific TCR breadth and depth followed administration of two AZD1222 doses.

Turning to this clone: Its antigen is not identified.

Sequencing used immunoSEQ multiplex PCR; TCRdb keeps in-frame clones, though not all of them. The data show roughly 98,000 clones, roughly 86% seen once. The sequenced sample was peripheral blood, obtained 28 days after the second AZD1222 dose. The clonotype originates from an adult who received the AZD1222 COVID-19 vaccine.

CDR3 DNA sequence: TGTGCCAGCAGCCCCCGCCCCGGACAAACCTACGAGCAGTACTTC. Its protein product is CASSPRPGQTYEQYF. The chain joins TRBV11-3 to TRBJ2-7; D possibly corresponds to TRBD1 (5 bases). Germline V CDR1 and CDR2: SGHNT, YENEEA. V shed 5 bases and J shed 2 bases, with 16 bases lying between them. The CDR3 runs 15 residues. The full variable domain, rest sourced from reference TRBV11-3 and TRBJ2-7, is EAGVVQSPRYKIIEKKQPVAFWCNPISGHNTLYWYLQNLGQGPELLIRYENEEAVDDSQLPKDRFSAERLKGVDSTLKIQPAELGDSAVYLCASSPRPGQTYEQYFGPGTRLTVT.